The clone carrying this TCR beta chain was observed once. This record belongs to a study of blood T cell repertoires in COVID-19. Overall study context: COVID-19 samples, acute and convalescent, were from the United States, Italy and Spain. PBMCs, B-cell-depleted T cells, or T cells provided the cDNA or gDNA that made up the material.

Per the original data handling: Cell counts per sample came from amplifying reference gene primers. TCRdb keeps only in-frame clones here, not all; method: immunoSEQ multiplex PCR. V, J and clone size were drawn from that table, and D and trimming were deduced from the DNA. Of 150,000 to 200,000 clones listed, more than 80% were seen once; the top ten hold roughly 6.3%. Between the trimmed V and J ends, which lost 5 bases and 2 bases, there was a span of 10 bases. The CDR3 is made up of 14 amino acids. CDR1 LNHDA and CDR2 SQIVND come from the germline V gene (reference sequence). The TCR sequence derives from a human donor in a cohort sampled during active COVID-19. The source material was peripheral blood. The chain employs TRBV19 and TRBJ1-5; possibly TRBD1 for D (5 bases). The CDR3: CASSFGTGNQPQHF. CDR3 bases: TGTGCCAGTAGTTTCGGGACTGGCAATCAGCCCCAGCATTTT.